Listed below are T cell receptor beta chains from one sample, sequenced in a study of cytomegalovirus exposure and HLA in healthy donors. This table comes from immunoSEQ multiplex PCR, and its TCRdb copy is limited to in-frame clones, with some not included. This table holds around 180,000 clones, 65% to 90% found once. The sequenced material came from PBMCs. All receptors derive from a girl aged 2-10 years in good health and CMV-seropositive. Each CDR3 is given with its conserved first and last residue. Each record gives: CDR3 length, J gene, clone size, V gene, D gene, CDR3 protein, CDR3 DNA. D genes are given only for firm matches. Clone size is stated in some rows and not others, as once, few, many or a class when expanded.

>13|TRBJ1-5|-|TRBV2|-
CASSLGGYQPQHF
TGTGCCAGCAGTTTAGGGGGTTATCAGCCCCAGCATTTT
>15|TRBJ2-3|-|TRBV27|TRBD2
CASSLSLGGADTQYF
TGTGCCAGCAGTTTATCGCTCGGGGGGGCAGATACGCAGTATTTT
>12|TRBJ2-5|-|TRBV10-2|-
CASSGQQETQYF
TGCGCCAGCAGCGGACAACAAGAGACCCAGTACTTC
>17|TRBJ2-1|-|TRBV5-1|-
CASSLGRGPLSYNEQFF
TGCGCCAGCAGCTTGGGGAGAGGGCCCCTCTCCTACAATGAGCAGTTCTTC
>13|TRBJ1-2|-|TRBV15|-
CATSRDLSTVGTF
TGTGCCACCAGCCGAGACTTATCGACAGTGGGCACCTTC
>15|TRBJ1-1|-|TRBV5-5|-
CASSTVGRPNTEAFF
TGTGCCAGCAGCACTGTCGGGAGACCGAACACTGAAGCTTTCTTT
>14|TRBJ2-7|-|TRBV12-5|TRBD1
CASGLGTGTYEQYF
TGTGCTAGTGGTTTGGGGACAGGGACCTACGAGCAGTACTTC
>18|TRBJ2-1|-|TRBV13|-
CASSLALTVGGSYNEQFF
TGTGCCAGCAGCTTAGCCCTAACAGTGGGGGGCTCCTACAATGAGCAGTTCTTC
>17|TRBJ1-2|-|TRBV9|TRBD1
CASSVGGTGGAIYGYTF
TGTGCCAGCAGCGTAGGCGGCACAGGGGGCGCGATTTATGGCTACACCTTC
>15|TRBJ2-7|-|TRBV19|-
CASSIPVPPRDEQYF
TGTGCCAGTAGTATACCCGTTCCCCCCCGCGACGAGCAGTACTTC
>16|TRBJ2-3|once|TRBV5-1|-
CASSFSGYESTDTQYF
TGCGCCAGCAGCTTTTCAGGTTACGAAAGCACAGATACGCAGTATTTT
>14|TRBJ2-5|-|TRBV7-3|TRBD2
CASSFGGSGETQYF
TGTGCCAGCAGCTTTGGCGGGAGCGGGGAGACCCAGTACTTC
>15|TRBJ2-1|-|TRBV4-1|-
CASSGAAGTYNEQFF
TGCGCCAGCAGTGGGGCTGCGGGAACCTACAATGAGCAGTTCTTC
>14|TRBJ2-3|-|TRBV10-3|TRBD2
CAISDGGRFDTQYF
TGTGCCATCAGTGACGGCGGGAGGTTCGATACGCAGTATTTT
>17|TRBJ2-6|-|TRBV4-1|-
CASSQRYPGGGANVLTF
TGCGCCAGCAGCCAACGCTACCCCGGGGGTGGGGCCAACGTCCTGACTTTC
>15|TRBJ2-2|-|TRBV30|TRBD2
CAGGLAGARAGELFF
TGTGCCGGGGGACTAGCGGGAGCGAGGGCCGGGGAGCTGTTTTTT
>17|TRBJ2-3|-|TRBV25-1|TRBD2
CASSDRRRGGLLDTQYF
TGTGCCAGCAGTGACCGTAGGCGGGGGGGGCTGCTAGATACGCAGTATTTT
>12|TRBJ1-2|-|TRBV5-6|-
CASSLVVSGYTF
TGTGCCAGCAGCTTGGTCGTGAGTGGCTACACCTTC
>16|TRBJ2-5|-|TRBV19|TRBD2
CASSRVLAGGAETQYF
TGTGCCAGTAGTAGGGTCCTAGCGGGAGGGGCGGAGACCCAGTACTTC
>16|TRBJ2-7|-|TRBV19|TRBD2
CASSPPPGLVGYEQYF
TGTGCCAGTAGTCCACCCCCCGGACTAGTGGGGTACGAGCAGTACTTC
>14|TRBJ2-1|-|TRBV15|TRBD1
CATTGQGSYNEQFF
TGTGCCACCACTGGACAGGGGTCCTACAATGAGCAGTTCTTC
>16|TRBJ2-6|-|TRBV10-3|TRBD1
CADRDRGLSGANVLTF
TGTGCCGACCGGGACAGGGGGCTCTCTGGGGCCAACGTCCTGACTTTC
>14|TRBJ2-7|-|TRBV6-5|-
CASSYRVRGYEQYF
TGTGCCAGCAGTTACAGGGTCCGGGGCTACGAGCAGTACTTC
>13|TRBJ1-2|-|TRBV2|-
CASSSLGLYGYTF
TGTGCCAGCAGTTCTCTGGGACTTTATGGCTACACCTTC
>16|TRBJ2-7|-|TRBV7-3|-
CASSLRGPSSTSEQYF
TGTGCCAGCAGCTTAAGGGGGCCTAGCTCTACGTCCGAGCAGTACTTC
>15|TRBJ1-6|-|TRBV5-1|TRBD1
CASSSRQGGDSPLHF
TGCGCCAGCAGCTCGCGTCAGGGGGGAGATTCACCCCTCCACTTT
>15|TRBJ1-2|once|TRBV5-1|TRBD1
CASSLVEGASSGYTF
TGCGCCAGCAGCTTGGTTGAGGGGGCAAGTTCTGGCTACACCTTC
>16|TRBJ2-3|-|TRBV7-9|-
CASSLGRGPLPDTQYF
TGTGCCAGCAGCTTAGGCAGGGGCCCTTTGCCAGATACGCAGTATTTT
>14|TRBJ1-5|-|TRBV28|-
CASSFGTGGQPQHF
TGTGCCAGCAGCTTTGGGACGGGAGGGCAGCCCCAGCATTTT
>15|TRBJ2-1|-|TRBV28|TRBD2
CASTLAGRFYNEQFF
TGTGCCAGCACCCTAGCGGGGAGATTCTACAATGAGCAGTTCTTC
>17|TRBJ1-1|-|TRBV5-1|-
CASSLLGRSVMNTEAFF
TGCGCCAGCAGCTTGTTGGGTAGGAGTGTCATGAACACTGAAGCTTTCTTT
>15|TRBJ2-1|-|TRBV25-1|TRBD1
CASALGTGPFNEQFF
TGTGCCAGCGCCCTGGGGACAGGCCCGTTCAATGAGCAGTTCTTC
>14|TRBJ2-7|-|TRBV7-9|-
CASSPTGRGIKQYF
TGTGCCAGCAGCCCTACAGGGAGAGGAATCAAACAGTACTTC
>15|TRBJ1-1|-|TRBV11-2|-
CASSSRGRGTTEAFF
TGTGCCAGCAGCTCCCGAGGAAGGGGTACCACTGAAGCTTTCTTT
>13|TRBJ2-6|few|TRBV6-5|-
CASGGSGANVLTF
TGTGCCAGCGGCGGCTCTGGGGCCAACGTCCTGACTTTC
>13|TRBJ1-2|-|TRBV25-1|-
CASSAETGYGYTF
TGTGCCAGCAGTGCGGAGACAGGCTATGGCTACACCTTC
>14|TRBJ1-1|-|TRBV27|-
CASSSAGTYTEAFF
TGTGCCAGCAGTTCCGCCGGGACATACACTGAAGCTTTCTTT
>18|TRBJ2-1|-|TRBV4-1|TRBD2
CASSQDKGTSGKYNEQFF
TGCGCCAGCAGCCAAGATAAGGGGACTAGCGGGAAGTACAATGAGCAGTTCTTC
>15|TRBJ1-4|few|TRBV28|-
CASSLPGALNEKLFF
TGTGCCAGCAGTTTGCCAGGGGCCCTCAATGAAAAACTGTTTTTT
>13|TRBJ2-7|-|TRBV10-3|TRBD1
CAIKEQGAGEQYF
TGTGCCATCAAGGAACAGGGGGCAGGCGAGCAGTACTTC
>14|TRBJ2-7|-|TRBV2|-
CASSANRQTYEQYF
TGTGCCAGCAGTGCAAACAGGCAGACCTACGAGCAGTACTTC
>15|TRBJ2-4|-|TRBV4-1|-
CASSIGGPHVNIQYF
TGCGCCAGCAGCATAGGAGGCCCTCACGTAAACATTCAGTACTTC